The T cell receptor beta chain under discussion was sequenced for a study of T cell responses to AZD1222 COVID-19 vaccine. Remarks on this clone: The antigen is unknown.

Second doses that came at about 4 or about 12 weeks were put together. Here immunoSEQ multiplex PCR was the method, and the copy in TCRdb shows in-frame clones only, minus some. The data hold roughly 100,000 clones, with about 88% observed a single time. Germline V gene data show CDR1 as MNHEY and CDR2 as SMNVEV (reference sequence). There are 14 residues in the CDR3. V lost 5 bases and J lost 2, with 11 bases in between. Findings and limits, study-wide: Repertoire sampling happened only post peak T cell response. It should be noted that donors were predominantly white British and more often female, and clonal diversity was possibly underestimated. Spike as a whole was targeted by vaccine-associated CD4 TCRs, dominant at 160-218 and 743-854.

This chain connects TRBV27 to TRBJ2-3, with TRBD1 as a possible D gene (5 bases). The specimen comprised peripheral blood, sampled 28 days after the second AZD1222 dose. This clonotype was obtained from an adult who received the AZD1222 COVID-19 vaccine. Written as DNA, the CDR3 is TGTGCCAGCAGTCTTGGACATTACACAGATACGCAGTATTTT. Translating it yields CASSLGHYTDTQYF.